What follows are 14 T cell receptor beta chains derived from one specimen sequenced in a study of Graves' ophthalmopathy and Graves' hyperthyroidism. Amplification of the TCR beta CDR3 regions used RNA transcripts (as template). After a first-round RT-PCR with HTBI primers, a second-round multiplex PCR was run. From the multiplex PCR reads, TCRdb called clonotypes with MiXCR, one entry per CDR3 protein. The repertoire includes around 660,000 distinct CDR3 sequences, under 50% of them detected once, and over 2.5% sits in the top ten. Sequencing was carried out using peripheral blood. These receptors were collected from an adult man with Graves' ophthalmopathy.

The J gene is TRBJ1-2, the V gene TRBV24-1, with D possibly matching TRBD1 (5 bases). Trimming removed 5 bases from V and 7 bases from J, with 13 bases in between. CDR3 length equals 13 residues. Germline CDR1 reads KGHDR; CDR2 reads SFDVKD. The CDR3 region is CATSGQGSLGYTF. The CDR3 DNA reads as TGTGCCACCAGTGGGCAGGGATCGCTTGGCTACACCTTC.

The chain employs TRBV12-3 or TRBV12-4 and TRBJ2-2; D not resolved. V gave up 3 bases and J gave up 0 bases, with 8 bases separating them. This CDR3 is 15 amino acids long. The CDR3 nucleotides are TGTGCCAGCAGTTTGATTACAGCGAACACCGGGGAGCTGTTTTTT. Amino acid sequence: CASSLITANTGELFF.

This clonotype was counted between two and nine times. The chain combines TRBV20-1 with TRBJ2-2; 14 positions agree with TRBD2. The junction had 5 bases not matched to a gene; V was cut back by 1 base and J by 4 bases. The CDR3 covers 17 residues. The germline CDR1 and CDR2 sequences are DFQATT and SNEGSKA (reference sequence). The CDR3 loop is CSARGLAGGVLTGELFF. CDR3 bases: TGCAGTGCTAGAGGACTAGCGGGAGGGGTCCTCACCGGGGAGCTGTTTTTT.

This clonotype was seen repeatedly, ten times or more. The V and J genes are TRBV12-3 or TRBV12-4 and TRBJ1-5; 8 bases agree with TRBD1. J lost 0 bases, V lost 6 bases, and 4 bases had no gene match. CDR3 size: 15 residues. In nucleotides, the CDR3 is TGTGCCAGCAGCCGACAGGGGTATAGCAATCAGCCCCAGCATTTT. This translates into CASSRQGYSNQPQHF.

About this clonotype itself: Possible read error: a much larger clone is one base away. The gene calls are TRBV29-1 and TRBJ2-7; 10 bases align to TRBD1. Germline CDR1 reads SQVTM; CDR2 reads ANQGSEA. The CDR3 is 13 residues long. This CDR3 is CSARGQGDYEQHF. In DNA, the CDR3 is TGCAGCGCCCGTGGACAGGGGGACTACGAGCAGCACTTC.

This clonotype was counted many times. V gene TRBV5-8 combines with J gene TRBJ1-5; D remains ambiguous. Germline V gene lookup returns CDR1 SGHTS and CDR2 YDEGEE. CDR3 length: 15 residues. The V gene lost 4 bases and the J gene lost 0 bases, with 11 bases spanning the gap. The CDR3 DNA sequence: TGTGCCAGCAGCCAATGGCTCATTAGCAATCAGCCCCAGCATTTT. Residues: CASSQWLISNQPQHF.

Turning to this clonotype: The junction differs from germline at one of its ends, possibly a read error. J is TRBJ1-3 and V is TRBV25-1; D possibly corresponds to TRBD1 (6 bases). In germline, CDR1 is MGHDK, CDR2 SYGVNS. This CDR3 contains 18 residues. This CDR3 reads CASSQEDRRDTSGNTIYF. CDR3 sequence (DNA): TGCGCCAGCAGCCAAGAGGACCGAAGGGACACCTCTGGAAACACCATATATTTT. The complete variable domain, with remaining parts taken from reference TRBV25-1 and TRBJ1-3, reads EADIYQTPRYLVIGTGKKITLECSQTMGHDKMYWYQQDPGMELHLIHYSYGVNSTEKGDLSSESTVSRIRTEHFPLTLESARPSHTSQYLCASSQEDRRDTSGNTIYFGEGSWLTVV.

In its sample, this clonotype was seen a few times. The J gene is TRBJ2-5, the V gene TRBV10-3; D is tentatively TRBD1 or TRBD2 (5 bases each). CDR1 ENHRY and CDR2 SYGVKD come from the germline V gene. V dropped 10 bases and J dropped 2 bases, with 17 bases sitting between them. The CDR3 length is 14 residues. CDR3 nucleotides: TGTGCCAGCAGGGAGACAAATTATCAAGAGACCCAGTACTTC. Protein: CASRETNYQETQYF.

CDR3 sequence reads: CASSYRVFDEQYF. The CDR3 bases are TGTGCCAGCAGTTACAGGGTCTTCGACGAGCAGTACTTC. The V and J genes are TRBV25-1 and TRBJ2-7; D might be TRBD1 (6 bases). Germline-derived CDR1 and CDR2 are MGHDK and SYGVNS. V dropped 5 bases and J dropped 5 bases, with 13 bases sitting between them. The CDR3 has 13 residues.

This clonotype occurred a few times. V usage is TRBV13 and J usage is TRBJ1-1; tentative D call: TRBD1 (5 bases). V was pared by 3 bases and J by 3 bases, with 17 bases between. CDR1 is PRHDT and CDR2 is FYEKMQ in the germline V gene (reference sequence). The CDR3 has 16 amino acids. This CDR3 reads CASSFLAGVGDTEAFF. The CDR3 DNA follows: TGTGCCAGCAGCTTCCTTGCGGGGGTGGGTGACACTGAAGCTTTCTTT. Full variable domain (outside the CDR3, taken from reference TRBV13 and TRBJ1-1): AAGVIQSPRHLIKEKRETATLKCYPIPRHDTVYWYQQGPGQDPQFLISFYEKMQSDKGSIPDRFSAQQFSDYHSELNMSSLELGDSALYFCASSFLAGVGDTEAFFGQGTRLTVV.

The genes are TRBV19 and TRBJ1-5; TRBD1 is a possible D gene (5 bases). V lost 1 base, J lost 2 bases, and 18 bases lay in between. Germline values: CDR1 LNHDA, CDR2 SQIVND (reference sequence). This CDR3 has 18 residues. The CDR3 protein is CASSIVGTQGRGNQPQHF. The CDR3 coding sequence is TGTGCCAGTAGTATAGTAGGGACGCAGGGTCGAGGCAATCAGCCCCAGCATTTT.

This clonotype was observed many times. This rearrangement joins TRBV4-2 to TRBJ2-7; D perhaps matches TRBD2 (6 bases). Germline V gene lookup returns CDR1 LGHNA and CDR2 YNFKEQ. The CDR3 has 15 residues. The ends were cut back, 4 bases at V and 2 bases at J, with 15 bases in the middle. Here the CDR3 DNA reads TGTGCCAGCAGCCGCGGGGACCGACTTCCCTACGAGCAGTACTTC. This sequence encodes CASSRGDRLPYEQYF.

The chain is built from TRBV7-9 and TRBJ2-7; TRBD1 might be the D (7 bases). The J call is in doubt because the DNA end fits TRBJ2-5 better. The CDR3 contains 19 residues. From germline, CDR1 is SEHNR and CDR2 FQNEAQ (reference sequence). Written as DNA, the CDR3 is TGTGCCAGCCTTCGGGATGACCTTGGAGGGACAGAGCCACAAGAGACCCAGTACTTC. This translates into CASLRDDLGGTEPQETQYF.

This clonotype turned up a few times. The genes are TRBV12-3 or TRBV12-4 and TRBJ1-4; a weak D match, TRBD1 (5 bases). Deletions cut 1 base from V and 6 bases from J, with 9 bases between. This CDR3 has 14 residues. The CDR3 is CASSLGTPHEKLFF. The CDR3 DNA reads TGTGCCAGCAGTTTAGGGACACCACATGAAAAACTGTTTTTT.